The 19 T cell receptor beta chains below come from one sample, sequenced in a study of shared clonotypes between healthy human individuals. The protocol was immunoSEQ multiplex PCR, while the TCRdb copy is restricted to in-frame clones and leaves out a portion. The sample holds about 980,000 clones, approximately 76% seen once. The sample taken for sequencing was memory CD4+ T cells sorted from blood. Documented subset: CD45RA-negative fraction. Receptor source: a man between 18 and 29 years old in good health.

The chain has TRBV15 and TRBJ1-1; 8 bases map to TRBD1. The CDR3 is 16 residues long. Germline CDR1 LNHNV, CDR2 YYDKDF (reference sequence). V trimming: 3 bases; J trimming: 6 bases; junction bases outside the gene matches: 12. CDR3 protein: CATSSDRTGRHSEAFF. The DNA for the CDR3 is TGTGCCACCAGCAGTGACAGGACAGGGAGGCACTCTGAAGCTTTCTTT.

The rearrangement links TRBV2 to TRBJ1-5; 7 positions match TRBD1. Germline V CDR1 and CDR2: SNHLY, FYNNEI. The CDR3 extends over 16 amino acids. J gave up 1 base and V 2 bases, and 5 bases lay outside the gene matches. The CDR3 spells CASSEQGGSSNQPQHF. CDR3 DNA: TGTGCCAGCAGTGAACAGGGGGGCAGCAGCAATCAGCCCCAGCATTTT.

This clone was detected a few times. The CDR3 loop reads CAWSKGRNTEAFF. The CDR3 DNA follows: TGTGCCTGGAGTAAAGGAAGGAACACTGAAGCTTTCTTT. This rearrangement joins TRBV30 to TRBJ1-1; the D is unclear. Trimming stripped 2 bases from V and 1 base from J, with 8 bases between. The CDR3 contains 13 residues. Germline lookup yields CDR1 GTSNPN and CDR2 SVGIG (reference sequence).

CDR3 DNA sequence: TGTGCCAGCAGCCCCGGAGGGACGTACTCTGGAAACACCATATATTTT. It encodes CASSPGGTYSGNTIYF. The chain joins TRBV9 to TRBJ1-3; a possible D gene is TRBD1 (5 bases). The length of the CDR3 is 16 residues. Trimming shortened V by 4 bases and J by 0 bases, and 14 bases separated the two germline ends. CDR1 SGDLS and CDR2 YYNGEE come from the germline V gene. The full variable domain, rest sourced from reference TRBV9 and TRBJ1-3, is DSGVTQTPKHLITATGQRVTLRCSPRSGDLSVYWYQQSLDQGLQFLIQYYNGEERAKGNILERFSAQQFPDLHSELNLSSLELGDSALYFCASSPGGTYSGNTIYFGEGSWLTVV.

This clone was seen a single time. The chain couples TRBV7-8 to TRBJ1-5; 10 bases are shared with TRBD1. With 0 bases clipped from V and 5 bases from J, the junction kept 4 bases outside the gene matches. The CDR3 loop spans 16 amino acids. Germline loops: CDR1 SGHVS, CDR2 FQNEAQ. The CDR3 spells CASSLAPGQGHQPQHF. The CDR3 bases are TGTGCCAGCAGCTTAGCCCCGGGACAGGGGCATCAGCCCCAGCATTTT.

Concerning this clone itself: One end of the junction is discordant with germline, which a read error may explain. The chain combines TRBV7-9 with TRBJ2-7, with 9 bases fitting TRBD1. This CDR3 region has 15 residues. The germline V gene encodes CDR1 SEHNR and CDR2 FQNEAQ (reference sequence). The CDR3 DNA sequence: TGTGCCAGCAGCCTAGCTAACAGGGGGCCCTACGAGCAGTACTTC. It encodes CASSLANRGPYEQYF.

As for this clone: Other DNA sequences of this sample code for an identical CDR3. The chain carries TRBV5-1 and TRBJ2-5; D unclear. The CDR3 consists of 11 residues. From germline, CDR1 is SGHRS and CDR2 YFSETQ. Trimming removed 4 bases at V and 2 bases at J, with 3 bases between. Here the CDR3 DNA reads TGCGCCAGCAGCGCACAAGAGACCCAGTACTTC. It specifies CASSAQETQYF.

The chain has TRBV18 and TRBJ1-2, with D possibly being TRBD1 (5 bases). The CDR3 has 15 residues. Trimming stripped 3 bases from V and 5 bases from J, with 16 bases between. Per the germline V gene, CDR1 is KGHSH and CDR2 is LQKENI. The CDR3 loop reads CASSPGGRVLYGYTF. In nucleotides, the CDR3 is TGTGCCAGCTCACCGGGAGGCAGGGTCCTGTATGGCTACACCTTC.

The chain links TRBV7-2 to TRBJ2-1; 8 positions agree with TRBD2. J was trimmed by 2 bases and V by 1 base; bases with no gene match: 4. CDR1 SGHTA and CDR2 FQGNSA come from the germline V gene. This CDR3 contains 16 residues. CDR3 coding DNA: TGTGCCAGCAGCTTAGTATTACTAGCGGCCTACAATGAGCAGTTCTTC. Translation gives CASSLVLLAAYNEQFF.

V is TRBV27 and J is TRBJ1-1; 9 bases match TRBD1. CDR3 length: 16 amino acids. Germline V gives CDR1 MNHEY, CDR2 SMNVEV (reference sequence). V gave up 6 bases and J gave up 6 bases; unmatched junction bases: 14. The chain's CDR3 is CASRRESGTGSAEAFF. The CDR3 DNA reads as TGTGCCAGCAGGAGAGAATCCGGGACAGGGTCCGCTGAAGCTTTCTTT.

V is TRBV4-3 and J is TRBJ2-1, with 14 bases aligning to TRBD2. V shed 8 bases and J 8 bases; nucleotides not matched to a gene: 8. Germline V lookup: CDR1 LGHNA, CDR2 YSLEER. CDR3 length: 15 amino acids. The DNA of the CDR3 is TGCGCCAGCGGGCTCTCGGGACTAGCGGGAGATGAGCAGTTCTTC. Translating it yields CASGLSGLAGDEQFF.

The chain combines TRBV6-4 with TRBJ2-2, with 8 bases that match TRBD2. This CDR3 contains 14 residues. CDR1 and CDR2 (germline): MRHNA, SNTAGT. V gave up 6 bases and J gave up 7 bases; unmatched junction bases: 7. CDR3 sequence reads: CASSQTSVGGELFF. The CDR3, as DNA: TGTGCCAGCAGCCAGACTAGCGTGGGCGGGGAGCTGTTTTTT.

In DNA form, the CDR3 reads TGTGCCAGCAGCCAAAGGGCCGGGGCGGAGGAGACCCAGTACTTC. Translation: CASSQRAGAEETQYF. This sequence joins TRBV11-2 and TRBJ2-5; D tentatively fits TRBD1 or TRBD2 (5 bases each). This CDR3 is built from 15 residues. Germline lookup yields CDR1 SGHAT and CDR2 FQNNGV. V lost 5 bases and J lost 5, with 18 bases in between. The variable domain in full, completed from reference TRBV11-2 and TRBJ2-5, reads EAGVAQSPRYKIIEKRQSVAFWCNPISGHATLYWYQQILGQGPKLLIQFQNNGVVDDSQLPKDRFSAERLKGVDSTLKIQPAKLEDSAVYLCASSQRAGAEETQYFGPGTRLLVL.

With regard to this clone: Other nucleotide sequences from this sample produce the same CDR3. J is TRBJ2-3 and V is TRBV5-8; D remains unclear. Deletions cut 0 bases from V and 5 bases from J, with 1 base between. The germline CDR1 and CDR2 sequences are SGHTS and YDEGEE. The CDR3 is 11 residues long. Here the CDR3 reads CASSLGDTQYF. Written as DNA, the CDR3 is TGTGCCAGCAGCTTGGGAGATACGCAGTATTTT.

The V call is TRBV9, the J call TRBJ2-6; D tentatively reads TRBD1 or TRBD2 (5 bases each). CDR1 is SGDLS and CDR2 is YYNGEE in the germline V gene. V was cut by 0 bases and J by 0 bases, with 13 bases left in between. This CDR3 spans 18 amino acids. The CDR3 nucleotides are TGTGCCAGCAGCGTAGGAGGGGTCCTCAGCTCTGGGGCCAACGTCCTGACTTTC. It yields the protein CASSVGGVLSSGANVLTF.

This clone has just a few counts. The chain uses TRBV28 and TRBJ1-1; no reliable D call. CDR1 and CDR2 from the germline V gene are MDHEN and SYDVKM. The CDR3 is 12 residues long. Trimming left V 4 bases short and J 10 bases short, with 13 bases between. The CDR3 loop is CASSYQRNGAFF. The CDR3 region has the DNA TGTGCCAGCAGTTACCAGAGAAATGGAGCTTTCTTT.

V usage is TRBV12-5 and J usage is TRBJ2-1; 11 bases are shared with TRBD2. The CDR3 totals 16 residues. V was pared by 0 bases and J by 4 bases, with 2 bases of the junction left unmatched. In germline, CDR1 is LGHNT, CDR2 FRNRAP. CDR3 nucleotide sequence: TGTGCTAGTGGTTTGGTCTTAGCGGGAGGGTACAATGAGCAGTTCTTC. Amino acids: CASGLVLAGGYNEQFF.

This chain joins TRBV29-1 and TRBJ2-7, with 8 positions matching TRBD2. After removal of 6 bases from V and 6 bases from J, the junction contained 4 bases not matched to a gene. The CDR3 is 11 amino acids. The germline CDR1 and CDR2 sequences are SQVTM and ANQGSEA. The CDR3, as DNA: TGCAGCGTGGCGGGGGGCCGCGAGCAGTACTTC. This codes for CSVAGGREQYF.

The chain carries TRBV9 and TRBJ1-4, with 7 bases that match TRBD1. Germline V gene lookup returns CDR1 SGDLS and CDR2 YYNGEE. The junction had 10 bases not matched to a gene; V was cut back by 2 bases and J by 6 bases. The CDR3 length is 16 residues. CDR3 DNA: TGTGCCAGCAGCGTCGCCTCAGGGGGAACGGATGAAAAACTGTTTTTT. Translated, it gives CASSVASGGTDEKLFF.